This TCR beta chain derives from a study of blood T cells in healthy people across ages. With a J-beta primer mix and a sample-barcoded 5' primer, a second PCR ran about 7 to 12 cycles. TCRdb reanalysed the 5' RACE reads using MiXCR and keeps one entry per CDR3 protein. The repertoire consists of 750,000 or so distinct CDR3 sequences, with 25% occurring once and the leading ten covering 9.4%. The CDR3 runs to 13 residues. The V gene's germline CDR1 is KGHDR and CDR2 SFDVKD. J lost 5 bases, V lost 9 bases, and 3 bases had no gene match. A few counts support this clonotype. In addition, the sample was reused for a study of T cells of mothers and their children.

This clonotype was obtained from a boy aged 5-17 years in good health. The chain carries TRBV24-1 and TRBJ1-4, with 9 bases matching TRBD1. Sequencing was performed on blood. The CDR3 DNA follows: TGTGCCACCTCCGGGACAGGGAATGAAAAACTGTTTTTT. This gives the protein CATSGTGNEKLFF.